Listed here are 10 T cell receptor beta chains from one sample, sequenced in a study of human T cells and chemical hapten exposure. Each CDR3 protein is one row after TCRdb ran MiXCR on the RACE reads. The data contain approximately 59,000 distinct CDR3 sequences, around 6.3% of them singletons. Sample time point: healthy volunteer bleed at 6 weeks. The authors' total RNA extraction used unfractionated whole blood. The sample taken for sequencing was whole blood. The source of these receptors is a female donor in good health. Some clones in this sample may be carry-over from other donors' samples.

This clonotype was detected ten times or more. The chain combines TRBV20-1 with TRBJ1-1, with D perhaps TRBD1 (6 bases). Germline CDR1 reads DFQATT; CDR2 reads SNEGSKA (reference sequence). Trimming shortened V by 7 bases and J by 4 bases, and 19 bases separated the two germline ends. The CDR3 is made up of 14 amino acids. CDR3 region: CSVTRGGRSTEAFF. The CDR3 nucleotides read TGCAGTGTCACGAGGGGGGGGCGTAGCACTGAAGCTTTCTTT.

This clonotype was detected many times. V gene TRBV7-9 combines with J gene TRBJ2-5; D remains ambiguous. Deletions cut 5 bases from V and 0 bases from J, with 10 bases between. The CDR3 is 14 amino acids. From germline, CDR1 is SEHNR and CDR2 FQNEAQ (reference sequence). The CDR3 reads CASSPDGYQETQYF. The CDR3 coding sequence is TGTGCCAGCAGCCCCGACGGGTACCAAGAGACCCAGTACTTC.

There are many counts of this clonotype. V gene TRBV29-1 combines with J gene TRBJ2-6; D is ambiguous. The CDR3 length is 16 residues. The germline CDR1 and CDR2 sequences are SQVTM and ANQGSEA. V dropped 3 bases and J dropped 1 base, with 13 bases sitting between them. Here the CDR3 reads CSVDSLGRSGANVLTF. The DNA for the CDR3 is TGCAGCGTTGACTCGCTCGGCAGGTCTGGGGCCAACGTCCTGACTTTC. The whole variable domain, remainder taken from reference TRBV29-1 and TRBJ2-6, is SAVISQKPSRDICQRGTSLTIQCQVDSQVTMMFWYRQQPGQSLTLIATANQGSEATYESGFVIDKFPISRPNLTFSTLTVSNMSPEDSSIYLCSVDSLGRSGANVLTFGAGSRLTVL.

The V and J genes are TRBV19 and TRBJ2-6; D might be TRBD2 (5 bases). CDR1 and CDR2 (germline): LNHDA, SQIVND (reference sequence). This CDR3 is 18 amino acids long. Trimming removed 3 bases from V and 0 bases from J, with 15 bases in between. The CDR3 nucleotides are TGTGCCAGTAGTATCTACAACCGGGCGGGCTCTGGGGCCAACGTCCTGACTTTC. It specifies CASSIYNRAGSGANVLTF. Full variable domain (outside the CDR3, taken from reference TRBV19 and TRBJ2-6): DGGITQSPKYLFRKEGQNVTLSCEQNLNHDAMYWYRQDPGQGLRLIYYSQIVNDFQKGDIAEGYSVSREKKESFPLTVTSAQKNPTAFYLCASSIYNRAGSGANVLTFGAGSRLTVL.

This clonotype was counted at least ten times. The CDR3 sequence: CATSRGQGVYSPLHF. In nucleotides, the CDR3 is TGTGCCACCAGCCGAGGACAGGGGGTTTATTCACCCCTCCACTTT. The chain uses TRBV15 and TRBJ1-6; 10 bases are shared with TRBD1. Looked up from germline, CDR1 is LNHNV and CDR2 is YYDKDF (reference sequence). This CDR3 region has 15 residues. V lost 5 bases, J lost 8 bases, and 6 bases stayed unmatched.

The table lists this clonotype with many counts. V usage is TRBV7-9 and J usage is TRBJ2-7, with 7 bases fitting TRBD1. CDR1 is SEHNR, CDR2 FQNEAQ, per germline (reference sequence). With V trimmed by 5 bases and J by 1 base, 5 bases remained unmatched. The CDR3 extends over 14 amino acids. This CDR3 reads CASSTGDGSYEQYF. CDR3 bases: TGTGCCAGCAGCACAGGGGACGGATCCTACGAGCAGTACTTC.

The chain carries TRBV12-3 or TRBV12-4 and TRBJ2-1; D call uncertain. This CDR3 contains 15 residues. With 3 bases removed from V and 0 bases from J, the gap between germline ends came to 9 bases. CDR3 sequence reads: CASSFRSDSYNEQFF. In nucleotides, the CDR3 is TGTGCCAGCAGTTTTCGCAGCGACTCCTACAATGAGCAGTTCTTC.

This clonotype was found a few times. CDR3 loop: CSASPVDSLNTEAFF. Written as DNA, the CDR3 is TGCAGTGCTAGTCCCGTTGACAGTTTGAACACTGAAGCTTTCTTT. The rearrangement links TRBV20-1 to TRBJ1-1; weak D call: TRBD1 (5 bases). CDR3 length: 15 residues. Trimming took off 3 bases at V and 0 bases at J, with 14 bases between the two ends. CDR1 DFQATT and CDR2 SNEGSKA come from the germline V gene (reference sequence).

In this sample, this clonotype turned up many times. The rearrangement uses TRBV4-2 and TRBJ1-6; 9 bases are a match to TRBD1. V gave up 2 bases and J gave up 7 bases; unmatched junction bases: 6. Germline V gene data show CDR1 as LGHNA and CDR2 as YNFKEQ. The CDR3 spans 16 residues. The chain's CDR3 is CASSQTSGTGNSPLHF. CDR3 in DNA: TGTGCCAGCAGCCAAACTTCCGGGACAGGGAATTCACCCCTCCACTTT.

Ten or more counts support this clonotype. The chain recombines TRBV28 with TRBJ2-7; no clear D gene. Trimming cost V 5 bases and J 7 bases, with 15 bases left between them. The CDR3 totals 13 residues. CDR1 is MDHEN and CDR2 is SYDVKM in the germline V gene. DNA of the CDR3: TGTGCCAGCAGTGCCTATGGCCTTGGGGAGCAGTACTTC. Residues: CASSAYGLGEQYF.